The clone carrying this T cell receptor beta chain has a handful of counts. This specimen belongs to a study of cytomegalovirus exposure and HLA in healthy donors. Looking at the study overall: As released early, the data held 80 million to 90 million unique TCRs from HLA-typed donors.

CDR1 MDHEN and CDR2 SYDVKM come from the germline V gene. V shed 5 bases and J shed 4 bases, with 12 bases lying between them. The CDR3 contains 15 residues. The primer mix had 60 Vbeta and 13 Jbeta primers. Here immunoSEQ multiplex PCR was the method, and the copy in TCRdb shows in-frame clones only, minus some. Here the sample spans roughly 250,000 clones, 80% being singletons. This TCR was sampled from a girl aged 2 to 9 in good health and CMV-seronegative. The sample taken for sequencing was PBMCs. The genes are TRBV28 and TRBJ2-6, with D perhaps matching TRBD2 (5 bases). Written as DNA, the CDR3 is TGTGCCAGCAGTCCAAGGAGGAGGGGGGCCAACGTCCTGACTTTC. As protein: CASSPRRRGANVLTF.